One sample yielded the 22 T cell receptor beta chains listed below, sequenced in a study of T cell responses to AZD1222 COVID-19 vaccine. Sequencing used immunoSEQ multiplex PCR; TCRdb keeps in-frame clones, though not all of them. The data hold 100,000 to 150,000 clones, with 75% to 90% observed a single time. Sample: peripheral blood, taken on day 0 of MenACWY control vaccination. These receptor sequences come from an adult in good health.

The rearrangement uses TRBV11-3 and TRBJ2-1; 8 positions agree with TRBD2. Germline assignment: CDR1 SGHNT and CDR2 YENEEA. The V and J ends lost 3 bases and 6 bases, in that order; junction bases with no gene match: 4. CDR3 length: 14 residues. The CDR3: CASSLGLVGNEQFF. The CDR3 nucleotides are TGTGCCAGCAGCTTGGGACTAGTCGGCAATGAGCAGTTCTTC.

The chain links TRBV27 to TRBJ2-1; no clear D gene. Trimming left V 6 bases short and J 9 bases short, with 12 bases between. This CDR3 is 12 amino acids long. From germline, CDR1 is MNHEY and CDR2 SMNVEV (reference sequence). The CDR3 sequence is CASRRLGGEQFF. The CDR3 bases are TGTGCCAGCAGAAGACTCGGTGGTGAGCAGTTCTTC.

The gene calls are TRBV12-3 or TRBV12-4 and TRBJ2-1; D unresolved. This CDR3 spans 12 amino acids. Trimming pared 1 base from V and 9 bases from J, leaving 7 bases between. CDR3 DNA: TGTGCCAGCAGTTTAGTTGGCCCTGAGCAGTTCTTC. It codes for CASSLVGPEQFF.

The rearrangement links TRBV6-5 to TRBJ2-1; 10 nucleotides match TRBD2. The CDR3 extends over 13 amino acids. With 6 bases clipped from V and 4 bases from J, the junction kept 0 bases outside the gene matches. From germline, CDR1 is MNHEY and CDR2 SVGAGI. The CDR3 DNA is TGTGCCAGCAGGACTAGCGGGTACAATGAGCAGTTCTTC. Encoded protein: CASRTSGYNEQFF.

This chain connects TRBV6-2 or TRBV6-3 to TRBJ2-7, with TRBD1 identical over 10 bases. Germline values: CDR1 MNHEY, CDR2 SVGEGT. V was pared by 0 bases and J by 3 bases, with 2 bases of the junction left unmatched. This CDR3 is built from 15 residues. The CDR3 spells CASSYSDRGLYEQYF. In DNA form, the CDR3 reads TGTGCCAGCAGTTACTCCGACAGGGGGCTCTACGAGCAGTACTTC.

This chain uses TRBV7-2 with TRBJ2-7, with D maybe TRBD2 (6 bases). The CDR3 is 15 amino acids. V lost 1 base and J 1 base, leaving 11 bases between the germline ends. Germline CDR1 is SGHTA and CDR2 is FQGNSA. The CDR3 bases are TGTGCCAGCAGCTTAGGAGTGGGAGGTTCCTACGAGCAGTACTTC. The encoded protein is CASSLGVGGSYEQYF.

The chain recombines TRBV6-5 with TRBJ1-5; 7 positions agree with TRBD1. CDR1 is MNHEY, CDR2 SVGAGI, per germline. J gave up 7 bases and V 3 bases, and 12 bases lay outside the gene matches. This CDR3 contains 16 residues. CDR3 sequence reads: CASSYSGTEILQPQHF. The CDR3 DNA follows: TGTGCCAGCAGTTATTCCGGGACAGAGATCTTACAGCCCCAGCATTTT.

The chain links TRBV6-6 to TRBJ1-4; D is unresolved. CDR1 is MNHNY, CDR2 SVGAGI, per germline (reference sequence). The V gene lost 6 bases and the J gene lost 3 bases, with 11 bases spanning the gap. The CDR3 contains 14 residues. The CDR3 DNA reads as TGTGCCAGCAGCCCCGGACGGGCTAATGAAAAACTGTTTTTT. Translation gives CASSPGRANEKLFF.

The chain joins TRBV30 to TRBJ2-2; the D is unclear. Trimming took 8 bases from V and 3 from J, leaving 10 bases between them. This CDR3 comprises 12 residues. In germline, CDR1 is GTSNPN, CDR2 SVGIG (reference sequence). CDR3 sequence: CARKGDTGELFF. In DNA form, the CDR3 reads TGTGCCAGAAAGGGTGACACCGGGGAGCTGTTTTTT.

The chain joins TRBV6-5 to TRBJ2-2, with TRBD1 matching 8 bases. The CDR3 consists of 14 residues. CDR1 MNHEY and CDR2 SVGAGI come from the germline V gene. The ends lost 6 bases at V and 5 bases at J; junction bases unmatched: 5. The CDR3 here is CASRRQGLTGELFF. Here the CDR3 DNA reads TGTGCCAGCAGACGACAGGGGTTGACCGGGGAGCTGTTTTTT.

This clone has only one observation. The chain couples TRBV9 to TRBJ2-1; D possibly corresponds to TRBD2 (7 bases). Trimming removed 4 bases at V and 5 bases at J, with 31 bases between. Germline assignment: CDR1 SGDLS and CDR2 YYNGEE. There are 20 residues in the CDR3. The CDR3 DNA reads as TGTGCCAGCAGCAACTTTCTGGCGGGGGTCGGTCAGGGGAAGGACAATGAGCAGTTCTTC. It codes for CASSNFLAGVGQGKDNEQFF.

In this sample, this clone turned up once. The J gene is TRBJ1-4, the V gene TRBV27; D unclear. This CDR3 has 15 residues. CDR1 is MNHEY and CDR2 is SMNVEV in the germline V gene (reference sequence). V was clipped by 0 bases and J by 3 bases, with 8 bases between them. The CDR3 coding sequence is TGTGCCAGCAGTTTATCGGCTAACCCTAATGAAAAACTGTTTTTT. Protein sequence: CASSLSANPNEKLFF.

The chain combines TRBV29-1 with TRBJ2-7; 8 bases are a match to TRBD1. Trimming at V came to 1 base and at J to 2 bases, leaving 10 bases not matched to a gene. Looked up from germline, CDR1 is SQVTM and CDR2 is ANQGSEA. The CDR3 is made up of 16 amino acids. CDR3 sequence: CSVEGPPGQATYEQYF. The CDR3 DNA follows: TGCAGCGTTGAAGGGCCGCCGGGACAGGCGACCTACGAGCAGTACTTC.

The chain combines TRBV5-4 with TRBJ1-3; D gene uncertain. There are 17 residues in the CDR3. V shed 4 bases and J shed 0 bases, with 17 bases lying between them. The germline gives CDR1 SGHNT, CDR2 YYREEE (reference sequence). The CDR3 protein is CASSTMTREFSGNTIYF. The CDR3 nucleotides read TGTGCCAGCAGCACGATGACAAGGGAATTCTCTGGAAACACCATATATTTT.

The genes are TRBV13 and TRBJ1-2; no definite D call. The germline V gene encodes CDR1 PRHDT and CDR2 FYEKMQ (reference sequence). The CDR3 contains 14 residues. Trimming pared 8 bases from V and 6 bases from J, leaving 19 bases between. The CDR3: CASALTSRAHGYTF. The CDR3 coding sequence is TGTGCCAGCGCGTTAACTTCAAGGGCGCATGGCTACACCTTC.

This chain links TRBV6-5 with TRBJ2-1; 9 bases are shared with TRBD1. The CDR3 loop spans 15 amino acids. Germline V gene lookup returns CDR1 MNHEY and CDR2 SVGAGI. V trimming: 6 bases; J trimming: 4 bases; junction bases outside the gene matches: 7. CDR3 sequence (DNA): TGTGCCAGCAGCCCCGGACAGGGGCCTTACAATGAGCAGTTCTTC. It encodes CASSPGQGPYNEQFF.

This chain links TRBV5-6 with TRBJ2-2; D unclear. The germline V gene encodes CDR1 SGHDT and CDR2 YYEEEE. The CDR3 spans 11 residues. V lost 4 bases and J lost 8, with 6 bases in between. The CDR3 here is CASSKTGELFF. The CDR3 nucleotides are TGTGCCAGCAGCAAAACGGGGGAGCTGTTTTTT.

The rearrangement links TRBV5-8 to TRBJ1-5; 7 positions match TRBD1. Germline V gene data show CDR1 as SGHTS and CDR2 as YDEGEE. CDR3 length equals 17 residues. The junction had 12 bases not matched to a gene; V was cut back by 4 bases and J by 2 bases. The CDR3 protein is CASSGGGGGSGNQPQHF. The CDR3 DNA sequence: TGTGCCAGCAGCGGCGGAGGGGGCGGGTCTGGCAATCAGCCCCAGCATTTT.

This clone was counted once. The chain couples TRBV7-9 to TRBJ1-2; a possible D gene is TRBD1 (5 bases). This CDR3 contains 16 residues. The germline V gene has CDR1 SEHNR and CDR2 FQNEAQ (reference sequence). Deletions cut 7 bases from V and 3 bases from J, with 21 bases between. In DNA form, the CDR3 reads TGTGCCAGCACCATCTCAGGGCAGGAGCTAGACTATGGCTACACCTTC. Its protein product is CASTISGQELDYGYTF.

V is TRBV6-1 and J is TRBJ1-1, with 8 bases identical to TRBD1. The length of the CDR3 is 16 residues. Germline values: CDR1 MNHNS, CDR2 SASEGT. The ends lost 4 bases at V and 1 base at J; junction bases unmatched: 8. The CDR3 is CASSALPGTGNTEAFF. The CDR3 coding sequence is TGTGCCAGCAGTGCCCTACCCGGGACAGGGAACACTGAAGCTTTCTTT.

The rearrangement joins TRBV5-6 to TRBJ1-2; 8 bases line up with TRBD1. This CDR3 has 18 amino acids. J lost 5 bases, V lost 0 bases, and 15 bases had no gene match. CDR1 and CDR2 from the germline V gene are SGHDT and YYEEEE. The CDR3 coding sequence is TGTGCCAGCAGCTTGGGGAATAGCGTGACAGGGGATCGGTATGGCTACACCTTC. It codes for CASSLGNSVTGDRYGYTF.

The V gene is TRBV5-4, the J gene TRBJ2-3; D possibly corresponds to TRBD2 (6 bases). V gave up 0 bases and J gave up 8 bases, with 16 bases separating them. Per germline, CDR1 SGHNT and CDR2 YYREEE (reference sequence). The CDR3 is 15 amino acids. As DNA, the CDR3 is TGTGCCAGCAGCTTGGGGACGGGAGAGTGGGTTACGCAGTATTTT. Amino acids: CASSLGTGEWVTQYF.